This T cell receptor (beta chain) is from a study of ipilimumab plus nivolumab after autologous stem cell transplantation. Assay used: immunoSEQ multiplex PCR; TCRdb lists only in-frame clones, some missing. The table records more than 13,000 clones, 65% to 75% of them present only once. The germline gives CDR1 MNHEY, CDR2 SVGAGI. Trimming took off 0 bases at V and 7 bases at J, with 3 bases between the two ends. The CDR3 covers 11 residues. Starting 14 to 28 days after autologous transplant, ipilimumab 1 mg/kg was given. The chain couples TRBV6-5 to TRBJ2-5; D uncertain. The clonotype originates from a male donor with primary mediastinal lymphoma. The specimen was PBMCs, collected in a trial of ipilimumab plus nivolumab as post-transplant consolidation. The chain's CDR3 is CASSYSGTQYF. CDR3 nucleotides: TGTGCCAGCAGTTACTCGGGGACCCAGTACTTC.